This passage covers 5 T cell receptor beta chains from one sample sequenced in a study of blood T cell repertoires in COVID-19. Using immunoSEQ multiplex PCR, the repertoire was profiled, and TCRdb retains in-frame clones only, with some absent. The sample carries some 94,000 clones, 84% recorded once. The specimen was peripheral blood. The receptors come from a man aged 70 or older with active or convalescent COVID-19.

The chain has TRBV6-1 and TRBJ1-2; TRBD1 matches 10 bases. CDR3 size: 13 residues. With V trimmed by 7 bases and J by 3 bases, 2 bases remained unmatched. Germline CDR1 MNHNS, CDR2 SASEGT. The CDR3 DNA sequence: TGTGCCAGCAAAGGGACAGGGGACTATGGCTACACCTTC. Encoded protein: CASKGTGDYGYTF.

The chain uses TRBV5-1 and TRBJ1-2; TRBD1 might be the D (6 bases). Deletions cut 7 bases from V and 8 bases from J, with 18 bases between. The CDR3 has 13 amino acids. Germline assignment: CDR1 SGHRS and CDR2 YFSETQ. The CDR3, as DNA: TGCGCCAGCGGAATTTCAGGGGCAGAGGGCTACACCTTC. It codes for CASGISGAEGYTF. The whole variable domain, remainder taken from reference TRBV5-1 and TRBJ1-2, is KAGVTQTPRYLIKTRGQQVTLSCSPISGHRSVSWYQQTPGQGLQFLFEYFSETQRNKGNFPGRFSGRQFSNSRSEMNVSTLELGDSALYLCASGISGAEGYTFGSGTRLTVV.

The chain joins TRBV29-1 to TRBJ2-5, with 8 bases matching TRBD2. Germline V lookup: CDR1 SQVTM, CDR2 ANQGSEA. V dropped 8 bases and J dropped 9; count of bases not matched to a gene: 11. This CDR3 has 12 residues. CDR3 nucleotides: TGCAGCACTCAGGGCGGGGGGTCGGCCCAGTACTTC. Protein product: CSTQGGGSAQYF. Variable domain in full (rest from reference TRBV29-1 and TRBJ2-5): SAVISQKPSRDICQRGTSLTIQCQVDSQVTMMFWYRQQPGQSLTLIATANQGSEATYESGFVIDKFPISRPNLTFSTLTVSNMSPEDSSIYLCSTQGGGSAQYFGPGTRLLVL.

The CDR3 sequence: CASSQDLGGAGGYTF. As DNA, the CDR3 is TGTGCCAGCAGCCAAGATCTCGGGGGGGCTGGCGGCTACACCTTC. This chain joins TRBV14 and TRBJ1-2; weak D call: TRBD1 (6 bases). The CDR3 contains 15 residues. Trimming removed 0 bases at V and 8 bases at J, with 16 bases between. CDR1 SGHDN and CDR2 FVKESK come from the germline V gene.

The chain recombines TRBV18 with TRBJ1-6, with a weak D call TRBD1 (6 bases). This CDR3 has 18 amino acids. V dropped 2 bases and J dropped 0 bases, with 14 bases sitting between them. Germline values: CDR1 KGHSH, CDR2 LQKENI. This CDR3 is CASSPSGGGISYNSPLHF. The CDR3 DNA reads TGTGCCAGCTCACCATCGGGAGGGGGTATCTCCTATAATTCACCCCTCCACTTT.